This TCR beta chain was identified during a study of CD8 T cells in ankylosing spondylitis. Points from the study as a whole: For ankylosing spondylitis blood, a TCR beta motif of eight or nine highly homologous variants appeared characteristic.

Germline CDR1 reads SEHNR; CDR2 reads FQNEAQ (reference sequence). The V and J ends lost 2 bases and 3 bases respectively, with 12 bases between them. This CDR3 has 15 amino acids. TCRdb re-called the 5' RACE reads through MiXCR, storing one row per CDR3 protein. The repertoire includes fewer than 400,000 distinct CDR3 sequences, less than 10% of them detected once, and approximately 15% sits in the top ten. The sample holds a few counts of this clonotype. The antigen is undetermined. Sequenced sample: blood, either unsorted or a sorted T cell fraction (not recorded which). The clonotype comes from a male donor with ankylosing spondylitis. V and J are TRBV7-9 and TRBJ2-3; TRBD1 is a possible D gene (6 bases). CDR3 bases: TGTGCCAGCAGCTTAAGGAAAGGGGGTACAGATACGCAGTATTTT. The encoded protein is CASSLRKGGTDTQYF.